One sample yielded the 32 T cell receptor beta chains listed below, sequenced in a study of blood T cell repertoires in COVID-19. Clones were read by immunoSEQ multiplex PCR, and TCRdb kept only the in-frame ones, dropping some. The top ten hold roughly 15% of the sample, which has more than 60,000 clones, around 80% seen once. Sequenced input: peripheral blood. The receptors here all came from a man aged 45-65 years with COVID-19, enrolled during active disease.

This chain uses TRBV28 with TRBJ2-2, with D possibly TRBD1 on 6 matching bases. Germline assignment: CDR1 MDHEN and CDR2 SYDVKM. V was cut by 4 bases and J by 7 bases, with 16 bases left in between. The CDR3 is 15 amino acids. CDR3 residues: CASSSGNRVGGELFF. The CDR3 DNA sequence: TGTGCCAGCAGTTCGGGTAACAGGGTAGGCGGGGAGCTGTTTTTT.

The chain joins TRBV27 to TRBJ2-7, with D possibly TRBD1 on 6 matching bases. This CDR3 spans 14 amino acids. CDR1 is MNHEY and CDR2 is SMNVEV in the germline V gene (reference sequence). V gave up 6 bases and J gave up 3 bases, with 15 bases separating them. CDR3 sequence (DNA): TGTGCCAGCAGCCAGACCGGGACATACTACGAGCAGTACTTC. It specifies CASSQTGTYYEQYF.

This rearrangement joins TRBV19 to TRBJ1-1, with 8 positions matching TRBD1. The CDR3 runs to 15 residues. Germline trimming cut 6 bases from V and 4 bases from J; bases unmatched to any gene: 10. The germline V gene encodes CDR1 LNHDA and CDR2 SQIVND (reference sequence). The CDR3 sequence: CASRKPQGASTEAFF. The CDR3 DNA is TGTGCCAGTAGGAAACCTCAGGGGGCCAGCACTGAAGCTTTCTTT.

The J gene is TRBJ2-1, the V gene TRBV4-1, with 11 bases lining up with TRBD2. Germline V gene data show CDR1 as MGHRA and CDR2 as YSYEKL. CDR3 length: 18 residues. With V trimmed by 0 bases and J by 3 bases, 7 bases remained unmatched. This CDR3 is CASSQDRGLAGGYNEQFF. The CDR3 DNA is TGCGCCAGCAGCCAAGATAGGGGGCTAGCGGGGGGCTACAATGAGCAGTTCTTC.

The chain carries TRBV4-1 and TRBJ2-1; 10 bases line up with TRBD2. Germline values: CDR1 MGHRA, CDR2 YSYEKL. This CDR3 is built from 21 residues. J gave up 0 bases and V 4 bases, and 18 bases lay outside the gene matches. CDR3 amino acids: CASSRNLRSSGGESSYNEQFF. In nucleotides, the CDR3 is TGCGCCAGCAGCCGCAACCTTCGGTCTAGCGGGGGTGAAAGCTCCTACAATGAGCAGTTCTTC.

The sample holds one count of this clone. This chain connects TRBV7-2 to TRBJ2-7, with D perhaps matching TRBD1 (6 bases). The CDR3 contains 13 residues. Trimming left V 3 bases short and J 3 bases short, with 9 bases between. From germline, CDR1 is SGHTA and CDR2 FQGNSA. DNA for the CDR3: TGTGCCAGCAGCTTTGGACAGATCTACGAGCAGTACTTC. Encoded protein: CASSFGQIYEQYF. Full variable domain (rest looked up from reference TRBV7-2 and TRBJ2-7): GAGVSQSPSNKVTEKGKDVELRCDPISGHTALYWYRQSLGQGLEFLIYFQGNSAPDKSGLPSDRFSAERTGGSVSTLTIQRTQQEDSAVYLCASSFGQIYEQYFGPGTRLTVT.

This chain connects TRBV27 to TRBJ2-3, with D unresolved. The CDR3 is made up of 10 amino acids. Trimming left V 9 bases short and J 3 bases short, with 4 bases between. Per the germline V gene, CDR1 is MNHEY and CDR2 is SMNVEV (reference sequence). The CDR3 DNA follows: TGTGCCAGAATAACAGATACGCAGTATTTT. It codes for CARITDTQYF.

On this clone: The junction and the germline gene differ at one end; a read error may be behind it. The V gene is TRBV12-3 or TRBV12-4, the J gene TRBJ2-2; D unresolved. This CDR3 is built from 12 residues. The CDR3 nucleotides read TGTGCCAGCACTTTAGTAACCGGGGAGCTGTTTTTT. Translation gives CASTLVTGELFF.

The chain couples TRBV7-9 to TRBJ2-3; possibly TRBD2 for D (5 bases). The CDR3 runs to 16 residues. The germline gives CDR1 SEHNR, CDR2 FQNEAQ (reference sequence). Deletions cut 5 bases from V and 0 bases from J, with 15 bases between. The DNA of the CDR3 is TGTGCCAGCAGCCCACGGAGCGGCCATAGCACAGATACGCAGTATTTT. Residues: CASSPRSGHSTDTQYF.

The CDR3: CASSLAPTGPQGYGYTF. In nucleotides, the CDR3 is TGCGCCAGCAGCTTGGCCCCCACAGGGCCTCAGGGCTATGGCTACACCTTC. V gene TRBV5-1 combines with J gene TRBJ1-2; D is possibly TRBD1 (6 bases). The V and J ends lost 0 bases and 4 bases respectively, with 19 bases between them. The CDR3 runs to 17 residues. Germline V gives CDR1 SGHRS, CDR2 YFSETQ.

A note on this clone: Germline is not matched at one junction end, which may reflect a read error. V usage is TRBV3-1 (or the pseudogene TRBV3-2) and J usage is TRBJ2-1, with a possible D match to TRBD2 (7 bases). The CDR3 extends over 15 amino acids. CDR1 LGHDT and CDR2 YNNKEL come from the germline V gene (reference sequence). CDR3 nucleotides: TGTGCCAGCAGCCAAGAGGGGGGGCCTGTGGTCCCGGGGATCTTC. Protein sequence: CASSQEGGPVVPGIF.

The CDR3 protein is CASSRGTGGTDTQYF. The CDR3 DNA reads TGCGCCAGCAGCCGCGGGACAGGGGGCACAGATACGCAGTATTTT. The genes are TRBV5-1 and TRBJ2-3; 10 bases align to TRBD1. The CDR3 totals 15 residues. The V gene's germline CDR1 is SGHRS and CDR2 YFSETQ. V dropped 4 bases and J dropped 1; count of bases not matched to a gene: 3.

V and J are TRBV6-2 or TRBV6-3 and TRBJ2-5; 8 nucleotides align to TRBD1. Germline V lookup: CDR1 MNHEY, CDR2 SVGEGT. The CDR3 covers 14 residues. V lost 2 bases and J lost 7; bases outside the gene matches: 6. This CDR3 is CASSYPSDRATQYF. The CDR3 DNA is TGTGCCAGCAGTTACCCCTCGGACAGGGCGACCCAGTACTTC.

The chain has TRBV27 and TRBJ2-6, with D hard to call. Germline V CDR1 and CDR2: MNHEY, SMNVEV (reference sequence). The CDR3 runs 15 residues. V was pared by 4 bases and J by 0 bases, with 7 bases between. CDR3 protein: CASSSHFSGANVLTF. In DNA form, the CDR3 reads TGTGCCAGCAGTTCCCACTTCTCTGGGGCCAACGTCCTGACTTTC.

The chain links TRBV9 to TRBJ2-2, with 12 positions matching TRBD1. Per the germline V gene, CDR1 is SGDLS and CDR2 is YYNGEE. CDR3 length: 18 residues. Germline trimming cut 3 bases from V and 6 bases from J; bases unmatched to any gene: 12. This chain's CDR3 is CASSEPGQGAQRPGELFF. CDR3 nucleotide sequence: TGTGCCAGCAGCGAACCGGGACAGGGGGCGCAAAGACCCGGGGAGCTGTTTTTT.

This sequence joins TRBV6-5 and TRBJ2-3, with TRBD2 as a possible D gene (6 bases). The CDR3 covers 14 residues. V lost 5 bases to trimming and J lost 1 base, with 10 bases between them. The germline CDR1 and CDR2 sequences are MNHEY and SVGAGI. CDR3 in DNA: TGTGCCAGCAGTCGGGACTTTCGCACAGATACGCAGTATTTT. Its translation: CASSRDFRTDTQYF.

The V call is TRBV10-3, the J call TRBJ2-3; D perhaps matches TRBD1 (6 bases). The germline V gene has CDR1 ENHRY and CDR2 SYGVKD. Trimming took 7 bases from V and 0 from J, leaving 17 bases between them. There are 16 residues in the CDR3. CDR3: CAITKNSDSSTDTQYF. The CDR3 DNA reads TGTGCCATCACCAAGAACTCGGACAGCAGCACAGATACGCAGTATTTT.

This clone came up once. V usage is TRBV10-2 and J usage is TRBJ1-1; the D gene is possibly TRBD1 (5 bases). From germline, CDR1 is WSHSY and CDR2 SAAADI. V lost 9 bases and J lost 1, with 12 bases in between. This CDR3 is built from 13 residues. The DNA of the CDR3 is TGCGCCAGTAGCCAGGGAGGGAACACTGAAGCTTTCTTT. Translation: CASSQGGNTEAFF.

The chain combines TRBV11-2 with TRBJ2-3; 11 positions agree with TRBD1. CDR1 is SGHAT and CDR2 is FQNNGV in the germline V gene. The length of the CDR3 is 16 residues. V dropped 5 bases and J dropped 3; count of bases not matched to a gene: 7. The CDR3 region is CASSRGGTGGTDTQYF. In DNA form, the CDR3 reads TGTGCCAGCAGCCGAGGGGGGACAGGGGGTACAGATACGCAGTATTTT.

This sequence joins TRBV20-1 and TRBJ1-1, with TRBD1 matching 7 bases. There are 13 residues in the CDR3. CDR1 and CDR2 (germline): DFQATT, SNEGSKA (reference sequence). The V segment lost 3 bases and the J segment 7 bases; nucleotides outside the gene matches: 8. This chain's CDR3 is CSASGMGQLEAFF. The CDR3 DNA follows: TGCAGTGCTAGTGGTATGGGACAGCTTGAAGCTTTCTTT.

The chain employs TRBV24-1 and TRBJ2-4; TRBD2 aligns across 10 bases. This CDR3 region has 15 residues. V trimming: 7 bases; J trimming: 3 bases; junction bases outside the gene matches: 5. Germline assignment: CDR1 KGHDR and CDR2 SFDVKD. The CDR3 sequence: CATRGLALGKNIQYF. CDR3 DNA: TGTGCCACCAGGGGACTAGCGTTGGGCAAAAACATTCAGTACTTC.

The CDR3 coding sequence is TGTGCCAGCAGCTCGGGACACACTAACTATGGCTACACCTTC. Protein sequence: CASSSGHTNYGYTF. This chain joins TRBV7-6 and TRBJ1-2; D is perhaps TRBD1 (6 bases). Germline V gene sequence: CDR1 SGHVS, CDR2 FNYEAQ. The CDR3 contains 14 residues. V was shortened by 4 bases and J by 0 bases, with 9 bases between the two germline ends.

The CDR3 protein is CASAGGRTTSQETQYF. The CDR3 region has the DNA TGTGCCAGCGCAGGGGGCCGCACTACCTCTCAAGAGACCCAGTACTTC. The genes are TRBV7-3 and TRBJ2-5, with 8 bases that match TRBD1. The junction had 13 bases not matched to a gene; V was cut back by 8 bases and J by 2 bases. The CDR3 has 16 residues. Germline V gene sequence: CDR1 SGHTA, CDR2 FQGTGA.

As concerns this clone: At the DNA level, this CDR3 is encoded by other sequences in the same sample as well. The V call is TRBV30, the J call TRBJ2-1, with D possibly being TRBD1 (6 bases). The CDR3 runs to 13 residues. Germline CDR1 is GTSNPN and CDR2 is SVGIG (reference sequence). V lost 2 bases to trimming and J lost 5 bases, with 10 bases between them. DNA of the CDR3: TGTGCCTGGAGTACAGGGTTAAACAATGAGCAGTTCTTC. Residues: CAWSTGLNNEQFF.

CDR3 loop: CASGPSGGEEAFF. DNA of the CDR3: TGCGCCAGCGGTCCTTCAGGGGGCGAAGAAGCTTTCTTT. The chain links TRBV4-3 to TRBJ1-1; 8 bases line up with TRBD1. CDR3 size: 13 residues. Germline CDR1 LGHNA, CDR2 YSLEER. V was pared by 8 bases and J by 8 bases, with 10 bases of the junction left unmatched.

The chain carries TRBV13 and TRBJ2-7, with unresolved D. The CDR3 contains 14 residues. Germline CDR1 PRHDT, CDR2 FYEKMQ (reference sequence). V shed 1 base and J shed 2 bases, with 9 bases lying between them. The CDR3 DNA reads TGTGCCAGCAGCTTAGCGCTGGGCACCTACGAGCAGTACTTC. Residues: CASSLALGTYEQYF.

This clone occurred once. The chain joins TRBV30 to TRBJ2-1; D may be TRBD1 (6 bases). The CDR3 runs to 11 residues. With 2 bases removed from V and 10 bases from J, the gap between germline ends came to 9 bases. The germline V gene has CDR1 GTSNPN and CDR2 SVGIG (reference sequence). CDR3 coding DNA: TGTGCCTGGAGTTCCGGGACAGAGCAGTTCTTC. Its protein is CAWSSGTEQFF.

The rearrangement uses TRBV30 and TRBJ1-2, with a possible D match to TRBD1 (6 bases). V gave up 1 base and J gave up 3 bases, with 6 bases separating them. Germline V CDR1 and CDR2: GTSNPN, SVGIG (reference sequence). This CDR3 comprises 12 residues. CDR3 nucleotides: TGTGCCTGGAGTGCAGGGGACTATGGCTACACCTTC. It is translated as CAWSAGDYGYTF. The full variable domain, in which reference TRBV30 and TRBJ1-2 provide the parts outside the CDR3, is SQTIHQWPATLVQPVGSPLSLECTVEGTSNPNLYWYRQAAGRGLQLLFYSVGIGQISSEVPQNLSASRPQDRQFILSSKKLLLSDSGFYLCAWSAGDYGYTFGSGTRLTVV.

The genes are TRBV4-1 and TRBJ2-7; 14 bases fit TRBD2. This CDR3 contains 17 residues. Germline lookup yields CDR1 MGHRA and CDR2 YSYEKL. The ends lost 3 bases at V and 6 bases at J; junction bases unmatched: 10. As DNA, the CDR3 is TGCGCCAGCAGCCAGTCCTTGACCGGGACTAGCGGGGGCGAGCAGTACTTC. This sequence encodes CASSQSLTGTSGGEQYF.

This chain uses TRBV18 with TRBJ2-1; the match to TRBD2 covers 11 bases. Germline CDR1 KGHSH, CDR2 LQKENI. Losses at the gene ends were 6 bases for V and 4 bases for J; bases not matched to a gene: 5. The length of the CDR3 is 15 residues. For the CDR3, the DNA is TGTGCCAGCTCGTCGACTAGCGGGAAATACAATGAGCAGTTCTTC. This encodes CASSSTSGKYNEQFF.

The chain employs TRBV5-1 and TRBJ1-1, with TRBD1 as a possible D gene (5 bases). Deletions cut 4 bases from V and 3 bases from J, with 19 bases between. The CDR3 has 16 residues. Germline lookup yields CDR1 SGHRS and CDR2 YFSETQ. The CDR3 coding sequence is TGCGCCAGCAGCCCCGGGACGGGGGGTAGGTACACTGAAGCTTTCTTT. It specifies CASSPGTGGRYTEAFF.

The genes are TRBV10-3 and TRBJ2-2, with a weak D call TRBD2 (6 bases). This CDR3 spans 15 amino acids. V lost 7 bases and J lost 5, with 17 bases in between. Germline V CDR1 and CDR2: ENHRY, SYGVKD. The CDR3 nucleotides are TGTGCCATCAAGCGGGCAGTGGTGGATACCGGGGAGCTGTTTTTT. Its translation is CAIKRAVVDTGELFF.